The 5 T cell receptor beta chains given below trace back to one sample, sequenced in a study of blood T cell repertoires in COVID-19. Sequencing used immunoSEQ multiplex PCR; TCRdb keeps in-frame clones, though not all of them. The data hold roughly 160,000 clones, with 85% to 95% observed a single time. The sequenced sample was peripheral blood. The source is a man aged 50-59 years with acute or convalescent COVID-19.

This clone turned up a few times. V usage is TRBV28 and J usage is TRBJ1-5; the D gene is possibly TRBD1 (6 bases). The CDR3 is 14 residues long. V was pared by 4 bases and J by 4 bases, with 11 bases between. Germline-derived CDR1 and CDR2 are MDHEN and SYDVKM. The CDR3 region has the DNA TGTGCCAGCAGTTACGGACAGCCTAATCAGCCCCAGCATTTT. This encodes CASSYGQPNQPQHF.

The chain has TRBV6-5 and TRBJ2-2; 9 nucleotides line up with TRBD1. CDR1 and CDR2 from the germline V gene are MNHEY and SVGAGI. The CDR3 is 15 residues long. Trimming removed 7 bases from V and 4 bases from J; junction bases left unmatched: 7. In DNA form, the CDR3 reads TGTGCCAGCATGCGGGGGACAGGGTCCACCGGGGAGCTGTTTTTT. Protein: CASMRGTGSTGELFF.

This rearrangement joins TRBV5-1 to TRBJ1-1; D gene uncertain. The germline V gene encodes CDR1 SGHRS and CDR2 YFSETQ. The CDR3 has 14 residues. V lost 0 bases and J 4 bases, leaving 10 bases between the germline ends. This CDR3 is CASSLGPGSTEAFF. CDR3 nucleotides: TGCGCCAGCAGCTTGGGACCGGGAAGCACTGAAGCTTTCTTT.

The chain has TRBV3-1 (or the pseudogene TRBV3-2) and TRBJ2-1, with TRBD2 matching 8 bases. The CDR3 is 16 residues long. The germline CDR1 and CDR2 sequences are LGHDT and YNNKEL (reference sequence). Trimming at V came to 4 bases and at J to 3 bases, leaving 8 bases not matched to a gene. CDR3 residues: CASSRRREGYYNEQFF. The CDR3 nucleotides are TGTGCCAGCAGCCGCCGCCGGGAGGGGTACTACAATGAGCAGTTCTTC.

This clone was recorded once. The rearrangement uses TRBV19 and TRBJ1-2; tentatively, D is TRBD1 (5 bases). The CDR3 runs 14 residues. Per germline, CDR1 LNHDA and CDR2 SQIVND (reference sequence). The V end was cut by 10 bases, the J end by 8 bases, with 23 bases between. Written as DNA, the CDR3 is TGTGCCACCGCATCCCCGACAGACATAAACGGCTACACCTTC. As protein: CATASPTDINGYTF.